This T cell receptor (beta chain) came from a study of regulatory T cells in long-lasting Graves disease. This clonotype occurred many times. Documented time point: newly diagnosed GD, antithyroid drugs for less than 3 months. There was RNA extracted from PBMCs, and the TCR library was made from it. Arm-PCR with iRepertoire HTBI primers amplified the CDR3 regions for these TCR beta libraries. Each CDR3 protein gets one entry after TCRdb re-called the multiplex PCR reads with MiXCR. The sample carries fewer than 650,000 distinct CDR3 sequences, more than 15% recorded once. Trimming took off 0 bases at V and 0 bases at J, with 9 bases between the two ends. Germline V gene sequence: CDR1 SGDLS, CDR2 YYNGEE. This CDR3 is 15 amino acids long. This sample was also put to use in a study of T cells in Graves' hyperthyroidism and ophthalmopathy.

The source was peripheral blood mononuclear cells (PBMCs), collected at new diagnosis, from a patient treated with antithyroid drugs. V and J are TRBV9 and TRBJ1-1; D call uncertain. This clonotype was sampled from a man aged 18 to 30 with Graves disease. This CDR3 reads CASSVGAQMNTEAFF. Written as DNA, the CDR3 is TGTGCCAGCAGCGTAGGGGCCCAAATGAACACTGAAGCTTTCTTT.